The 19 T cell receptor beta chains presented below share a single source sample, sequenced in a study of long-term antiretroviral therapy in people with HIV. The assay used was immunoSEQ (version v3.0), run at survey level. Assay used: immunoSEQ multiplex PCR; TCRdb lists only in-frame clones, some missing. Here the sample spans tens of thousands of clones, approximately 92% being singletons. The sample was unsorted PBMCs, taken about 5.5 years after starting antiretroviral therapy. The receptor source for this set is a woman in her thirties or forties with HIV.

The CDR3 bases are TGTGCCAGCAGCCCTCGAACTGGGCCGTACAATGAGCAGTTCTTC. Its translation: CASSPRTGPYNEQFF. The V and J genes are TRBV11-3 and TRBJ2-1; D gene ambiguous. The ends were cut back, 5 bases at V and 4 bases at J, with 15 bases in the middle. The CDR3 sequence is 15 residues long. Germline loops: CDR1 SGHNT, CDR2 YENEEA.

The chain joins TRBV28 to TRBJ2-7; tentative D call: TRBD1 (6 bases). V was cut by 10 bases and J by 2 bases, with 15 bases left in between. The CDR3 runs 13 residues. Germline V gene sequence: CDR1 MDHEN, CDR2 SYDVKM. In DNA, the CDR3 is TGTGCCACCAAACGACAGGAGACCTACGAGCAGTACTTC. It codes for CATKRQETYEQYF.

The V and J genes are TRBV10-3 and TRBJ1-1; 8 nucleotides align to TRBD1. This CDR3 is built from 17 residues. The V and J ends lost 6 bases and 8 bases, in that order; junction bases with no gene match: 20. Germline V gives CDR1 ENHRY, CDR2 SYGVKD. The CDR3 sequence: CAISAVAALRDRREAFF. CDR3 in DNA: TGTGCCATCAGCGCCGTTGCCGCACTCCGGGACAGGAGGGAAGCTTTCTTT.

Here the CDR3 DNA reads TGTGCCTGGAGCACCACAGGGGAGGGAAACACCATATATTTT. Its protein product is CAWSTTGEGNTIYF. V gene TRBV30 combines with J gene TRBJ1-3; 7 bases align to TRBD1. The V and J ends lost 3 bases and 4 bases, in that order; junction bases with no gene match: 6. The CDR3 sequence is 14 residues long. Per germline, CDR1 GTSNPN and CDR2 SVGIG (reference sequence).

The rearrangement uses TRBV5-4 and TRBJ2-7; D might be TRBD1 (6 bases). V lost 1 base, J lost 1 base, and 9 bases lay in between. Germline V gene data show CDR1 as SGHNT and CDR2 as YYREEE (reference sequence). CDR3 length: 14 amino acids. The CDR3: CASSLIDRSYEQYF. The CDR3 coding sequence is TGTGCCAGCAGCTTGATAGACAGGTCCTACGAGCAGTACTTC. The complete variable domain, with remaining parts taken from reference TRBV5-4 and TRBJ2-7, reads ETGVTQSPTHLIKTRGQQVTLRCSSQSGHNTVSWYQQALGQGPQFIFQYYREEENGRGNFPPRFSGLQFPNYSSELNVNALELDDSALYLCASSLIDRSYEQYFGPGTRLTVT.

The CDR3, as DNA: TGTGCCACCACCACGGGGCGGGGGGGGGCATCGAACACTGAAGCTTTCTTT. It specifies CATTTGRGGASNTEAFF. The rearrangement links TRBV15 to TRBJ1-1, with D tentatively TRBD1 (6 bases). The germline V gene has CDR1 LNHNV and CDR2 YYDKDF (reference sequence). The CDR3 length is 17 residues. Trimming removed 7 bases at V and 1 base at J, with 22 bases between.

The CDR3 here is CASSLGVPGYGYTF. CDR3 bases: TGTGCCAGCAGCTTAGGGGTCCCCGGCTATGGCTACACCTTC. The V gene is TRBV7-2, the J gene TRBJ1-2; D call uncertain. Per the germline V gene, CDR1 is SGHTA and CDR2 is FQGNSA. Trimming cost V 1 base and J 4 bases, with 10 bases left between them. The CDR3 is 14 residues long.

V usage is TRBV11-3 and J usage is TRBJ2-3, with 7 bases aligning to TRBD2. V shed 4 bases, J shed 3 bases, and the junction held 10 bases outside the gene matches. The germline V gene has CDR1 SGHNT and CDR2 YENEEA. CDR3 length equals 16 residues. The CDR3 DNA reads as TGTGCCAGCAGCTCCCCTAGCGGCCCCACAACAGATACGCAGTATTTT. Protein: CASSSPSGPTTDTQYF.

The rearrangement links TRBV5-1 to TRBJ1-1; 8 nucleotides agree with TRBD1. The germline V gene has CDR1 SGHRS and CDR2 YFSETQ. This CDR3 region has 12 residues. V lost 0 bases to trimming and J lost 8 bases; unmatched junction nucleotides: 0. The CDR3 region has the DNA TGCGCCAGCAGCTTGGGGGACAGGGAAGCTTTCTTT. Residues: CASSLGDREAFF.

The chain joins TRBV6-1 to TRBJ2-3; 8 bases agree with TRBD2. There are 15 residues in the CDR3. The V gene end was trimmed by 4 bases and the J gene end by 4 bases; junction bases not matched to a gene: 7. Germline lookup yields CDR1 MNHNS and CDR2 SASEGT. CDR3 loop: CASSVEREYSDTQYF. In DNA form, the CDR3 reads TGTGCCAGCAGTGTCGAGCGGGAGTATTCAGATACGCAGTATTTT.

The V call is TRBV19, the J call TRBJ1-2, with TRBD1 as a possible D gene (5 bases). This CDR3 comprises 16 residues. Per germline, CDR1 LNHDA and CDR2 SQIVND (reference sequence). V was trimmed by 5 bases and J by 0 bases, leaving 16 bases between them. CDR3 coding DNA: TGTGCCAGTAGTCCGATCCTCCAGGGCGCTAACTATGGCTACACCTTC. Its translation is CASSPILQGANYGYTF.

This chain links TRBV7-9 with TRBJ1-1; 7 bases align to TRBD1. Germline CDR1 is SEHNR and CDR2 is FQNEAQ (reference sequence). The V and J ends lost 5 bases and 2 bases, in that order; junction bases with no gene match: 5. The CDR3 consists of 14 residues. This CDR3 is CASSPRDSNTEAFF. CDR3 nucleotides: TGTGCCAGCAGCCCCCGGGACAGCAACACTGAAGCTTTCTTT.

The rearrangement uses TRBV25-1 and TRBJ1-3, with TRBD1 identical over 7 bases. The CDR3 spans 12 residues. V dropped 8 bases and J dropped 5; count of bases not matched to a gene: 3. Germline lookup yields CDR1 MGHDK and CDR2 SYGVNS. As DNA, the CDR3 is TGTGCCAGCGGGGGACAGCGAAACACCATATATTTT. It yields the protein CASGGQRNTIYF.

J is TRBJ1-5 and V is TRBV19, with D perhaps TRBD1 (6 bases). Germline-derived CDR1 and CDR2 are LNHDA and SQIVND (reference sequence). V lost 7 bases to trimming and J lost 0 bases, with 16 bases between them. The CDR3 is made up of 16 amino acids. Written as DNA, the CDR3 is TGTGCCAGTATTGCAGGCGGAGGGGGTAGCAATCAGCCCCAGCATTTT. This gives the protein CASIAGGGGSNQPQHF. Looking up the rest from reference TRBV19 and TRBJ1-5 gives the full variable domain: DGGITQSPKYLFRKEGQNVTLSCEQNLNHDAMYWYRQDPGQGLRLIYYSQIVNDFQKGDIAEGYSVSREKKESFPLTVTSAQKNPTAFYLCASIAGGGGSNQPQHFGDGTRLSIL.

The CDR3 nucleotides are TGCGCCAGCAGCCAAGACGCCCCGGGACAGAGGTTGAGTAATGAGCAGTTCTTC. Amino acid sequence: CASSQDAPGQRLSNEQFF. The chain links TRBV4-1 to TRBJ2-1, with TRBD1 identical over 7 bases. Looked up from germline, CDR1 is MGHRA and CDR2 is YSYEKL. This CDR3 comprises 18 residues. Unmatched junction bases numbered 15, after V lost 0 bases and J lost 7 bases.

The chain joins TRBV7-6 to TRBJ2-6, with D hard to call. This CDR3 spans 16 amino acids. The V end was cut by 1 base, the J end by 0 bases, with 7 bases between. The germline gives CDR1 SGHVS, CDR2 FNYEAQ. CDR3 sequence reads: CASSLGLGSGANVLTF. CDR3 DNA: TGTGCCAGCAGCTTAGGTCTAGGCTCTGGGGCCAACGTCCTGACTTTC.

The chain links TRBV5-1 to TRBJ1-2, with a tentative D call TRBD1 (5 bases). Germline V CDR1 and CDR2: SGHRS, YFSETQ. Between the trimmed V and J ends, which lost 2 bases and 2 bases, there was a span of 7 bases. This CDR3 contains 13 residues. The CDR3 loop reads CASSFGHNYGYTF. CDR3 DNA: TGCGCCAGCAGCTTTGGACACAACTATGGCTACACCTTC.

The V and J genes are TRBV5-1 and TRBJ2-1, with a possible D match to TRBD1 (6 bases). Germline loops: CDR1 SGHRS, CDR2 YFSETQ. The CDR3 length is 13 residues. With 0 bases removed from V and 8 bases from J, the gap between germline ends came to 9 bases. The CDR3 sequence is CASSLEQGDEQFF. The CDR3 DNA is TGCGCCAGCAGCTTGGAACAGGGCGATGAGCAGTTCTTC. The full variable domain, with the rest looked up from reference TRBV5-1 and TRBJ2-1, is KAGVTQTPRYLIKTRGQQVTLSCSPISGHRSVSWYQQTPGQGLQFLFEYFSETQRNKGNFPGRFSGRQFSNSRSEMNVSTLELGDSALYLCASSLEQGDEQFFGPGTRLTVL.

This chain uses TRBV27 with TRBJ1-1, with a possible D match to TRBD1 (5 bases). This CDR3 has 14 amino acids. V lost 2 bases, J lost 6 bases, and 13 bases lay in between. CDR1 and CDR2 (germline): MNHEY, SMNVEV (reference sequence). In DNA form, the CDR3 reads TGTGCCAGCAGTTTAACCAGGAGGGACGCTGAAGCTTTCTTT. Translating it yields CASSLTRRDAEAFF.